A single sample is the source of the 12 T cell receptor beta chains below, sequenced in a study of vaccination and CD4 T cells after COVID-19. Documented treatment: approximately nine-day PBMC culture with coronavirus spike peptide pools or control peptides (ViraFEST assay). No antigens are known for them. Once obtained from cultured CD4+ T cells, the DNA was sequenced using the Oncomine TCR Beta short-read assay. TCRdb reanalysed the PCR reads using MiXCR and keeps one entry per CDR3 protein. The sample lists 9,000 to 13,000 distinct CDR3 sequences; about two thirds were seen once. Source material: CD4+ T cells from blood, cultured in vitro. All receptors come from a human donor who had recovered from COVID-19.

This chain connects TRBV6-1 to TRBJ2-7, with TRBD2 matching 7 bases. In germline, CDR1 is MNHNS, CDR2 SASEGT. This CDR3 region has 14 residues. Germline trimming cut 6 bases from V and 3 bases from J; bases unmatched to any gene: 8. The CDR3 DNA reads TGTGCCAGCAGCCCTGCGGGCGGGAGCTACGAGCAGTACTTC. Protein product: CASSPAGGSYEQYF.

This clonotype has a single count. CDR3 protein: CASKVRDGSYEQYF. DNA for the CDR3: TGTGCCAGCAAGGTCCGGGACGGCTCCTACGAGCAGTACTTC. V usage is TRBV27 and J usage is TRBJ2-7; D assignment may be TRBD1 or TRBD2 (5 bases each). The CDR3 has 14 amino acids. With 7 bases removed from V and 0 bases from J, the gap between germline ends came to 13 bases. The germline CDR1 and CDR2 sequences are MNHEY and SMNVEV (reference sequence).

V gene TRBV19 combines with J gene TRBJ2-3; TRBD2 matches at 8 bases. CDR1 is LNHDA, CDR2 SQIVND, per germline (reference sequence). The CDR3 covers 15 residues. The V segment lost 3 bases and the J segment 6 bases; nucleotides outside the gene matches: 8. The CDR3 here is CASSIGAGGGDTQYF. CDR3 nucleotide sequence: TGTGCCAGTAGTATCGGTGCGGGAGGTGGTGATACGCAGTATTTT.

This sequence joins TRBV21-1 and TRBJ2-7. TRBV21-1 is termed a pseudogene. The CDR3 extends over 14 amino acids. This CDR3 is CASSNGPEDYEQYF. For the CDR3, the DNA is TGTGCCAGCAGCAACGGACCCGAGGACTACGAGCAGTACTTC.

The V gene is TRBV2, the J gene TRBJ2-2; 7 nucleotides match TRBD1. The V gene's germline CDR1 is SNHLY and CDR2 FYNNEI. The CDR3 sequence is 15 residues long. V dropped 6 bases and J dropped 1; count of bases not matched to a gene: 5. CDR3 sequence reads: CASSPTGMNTGELFF. CDR3 DNA sequence: TGTGCCAGCAGCCCGACAGGGATGAACACCGGGGAGCTGTTTTTT.

This clonotype was recorded a few times. This CDR3 is CASSLYRGQGNSPLHF. The CDR3 coding sequence is TGTGCCAGCAGTCTCTACCGAGGACAGGGGAATTCACCCCTCCACTTT. This sequence joins TRBV6-2 or TRBV6-3 and TRBJ1-6, with 9 bases aligning to TRBD1. There are 16 residues in the CDR3. Germline V gene lookup returns CDR1 MNHEY and CDR2 SVGEGT. J was trimmed by 7 bases and V by 5 bases; bases with no gene match: 9.

This clonotype occurred a few times. The chain has TRBV20-1 and TRBJ1-5; D is unresolved. Germline assignment: CDR1 DFQATT and CDR2 SNEGSKA (reference sequence). This CDR3 spans 17 amino acids. V dropped 5 bases and J dropped 0 bases, with 20 bases sitting between them. The CDR3 nucleotides read TGCAGTGCTCCCCAGCAATTCGGGCCAAATAGCAATCAGCCCCAGCATTTT. It translates to CSAPQQFGPNSNQPQHF.

The chain couples TRBV15 to TRBJ1-5; no clear D gene. V was clipped by 5 bases and J by 0 bases, with 11 bases between them. CDR3 length: 15 residues. Germline CDR1 is LNHNV and CDR2 is YYDKDF (reference sequence). Written as DNA, the CDR3 is TGTGCCACCAGCCTACCGTGGGATAGCAATCAGCCCCAGCATTTT. Its translation: CATSLPWDSNQPQHF. The variable domain in full, completed from reference TRBV15 and TRBJ1-5, reads DAMVIQNPRYQVTQFGKPVTLSCSQTLNHNVMYWYQQKSSQAPKLLFHYYDKDFNNEADTPDNFQSRRPNTSFCFLDIRSPGLGDTAMYLCATSLPWDSNQPQHFGDGTRLSIL.

This rearrangement joins TRBV7-2 to TRBJ2-5; D not certain. CDR1 and CDR2 from the germline V gene are SGHTA and FQGNSA. The CDR3 length is 13 residues. Trimming took 3 bases from V and 5 from J, leaving 10 bases between them. Written as DNA, the CDR3 is TGTGCCAGCAGCTTGGGTGGGTGGGAGACCCAGTACTTC. This encodes CASSLGGWETQYF.

The rearrangement joins TRBV20-1 to TRBJ1-1, with D perhaps TRBD1 (6 bases). Germline V gives CDR1 DFQATT, CDR2 SNEGSKA (reference sequence). The CDR3 contains 13 residues. Between the trimmed V and J ends, which lost 5 bases and 4 bases, there was a span of 14 bases. CDR3 nucleotides: TGCAGTGCTGGAAGGGGGTTCGGCACTGAAGCTTTCTTT. Translation: CSAGRGFGTEAFF.

The genes are TRBV20-1 and TRBJ2-1; D is possibly TRBD1 or TRBD2 (5 bases each). The V gene lost 4 bases and the J gene lost 6 bases, with 19 bases spanning the gap. CDR3 length equals 15 residues. CDR1 and CDR2 (germline): DFQATT, SNEGSKA (reference sequence). The CDR3 sequence is CSATGPDDVGNEQFF. The CDR3 bases are TGCAGTGCTACGGGACCAGATGATGTGGGCAATGAGCAGTTCTTC.

The chain uses TRBV20-1 and TRBJ2-3; 8 bases are a match to TRBD2. Trimming at V came to 0 bases and at J to 8 bases, leaving 10 bases not matched to a gene. Germline V CDR1 and CDR2: DFQATT, SNEGSKA (reference sequence). The CDR3 is 15 residues long. CDR3 sequence: CSARDRGGLAGTQYF. Here the CDR3 DNA reads TGCAGTGCTAGAGATCGGGGGGGGCTCGCGGGTACGCAGTATTTT.